The source of this T cell receptor (beta chain) is a study of cytomegalovirus exposure and HLA in healthy donors. Study results and caveats: One variant, a missense change in DCLRE1C, was linked in a later analysis to TCR beta V- and J-gene trimming. Sequencing depth roughly uniform across donors was assumed in presence/absence analyses. It emerged from a later analysis that several of the most significant clusters appeared to be linked to common viral pathogens.

Use of 60 Vbeta and 13 Jbeta primers characterized the PCR. Produced via immunoSEQ multiplex PCR; TCRdb's table is partial and in-frame only. The sample records about 140,000 clones, about three quarters being singletons. This clone was seen only a few times. Its antigen is currently unknown. The germline V gene encodes CDR1 MNHEY and CDR2 SMNVEV (reference sequence). The CDR3 extends over 14 amino acids. The V end lost 6 bases, the J end lost 0 bases, and 12 bases lay between the germline ends. This clonotype originated in a man aged 35 to 55 in good health and CMV-seronegative. This chain joins TRBV27 and TRBJ2-7; D not certain. The sequenced material came from PBMCs. The CDR3 sequence is CASSPYAGSYEQYF. The CDR3 nucleotides are TGTGCCAGCAGCCCGTATGCAGGCTCCTACGAGCAGTACTTC.